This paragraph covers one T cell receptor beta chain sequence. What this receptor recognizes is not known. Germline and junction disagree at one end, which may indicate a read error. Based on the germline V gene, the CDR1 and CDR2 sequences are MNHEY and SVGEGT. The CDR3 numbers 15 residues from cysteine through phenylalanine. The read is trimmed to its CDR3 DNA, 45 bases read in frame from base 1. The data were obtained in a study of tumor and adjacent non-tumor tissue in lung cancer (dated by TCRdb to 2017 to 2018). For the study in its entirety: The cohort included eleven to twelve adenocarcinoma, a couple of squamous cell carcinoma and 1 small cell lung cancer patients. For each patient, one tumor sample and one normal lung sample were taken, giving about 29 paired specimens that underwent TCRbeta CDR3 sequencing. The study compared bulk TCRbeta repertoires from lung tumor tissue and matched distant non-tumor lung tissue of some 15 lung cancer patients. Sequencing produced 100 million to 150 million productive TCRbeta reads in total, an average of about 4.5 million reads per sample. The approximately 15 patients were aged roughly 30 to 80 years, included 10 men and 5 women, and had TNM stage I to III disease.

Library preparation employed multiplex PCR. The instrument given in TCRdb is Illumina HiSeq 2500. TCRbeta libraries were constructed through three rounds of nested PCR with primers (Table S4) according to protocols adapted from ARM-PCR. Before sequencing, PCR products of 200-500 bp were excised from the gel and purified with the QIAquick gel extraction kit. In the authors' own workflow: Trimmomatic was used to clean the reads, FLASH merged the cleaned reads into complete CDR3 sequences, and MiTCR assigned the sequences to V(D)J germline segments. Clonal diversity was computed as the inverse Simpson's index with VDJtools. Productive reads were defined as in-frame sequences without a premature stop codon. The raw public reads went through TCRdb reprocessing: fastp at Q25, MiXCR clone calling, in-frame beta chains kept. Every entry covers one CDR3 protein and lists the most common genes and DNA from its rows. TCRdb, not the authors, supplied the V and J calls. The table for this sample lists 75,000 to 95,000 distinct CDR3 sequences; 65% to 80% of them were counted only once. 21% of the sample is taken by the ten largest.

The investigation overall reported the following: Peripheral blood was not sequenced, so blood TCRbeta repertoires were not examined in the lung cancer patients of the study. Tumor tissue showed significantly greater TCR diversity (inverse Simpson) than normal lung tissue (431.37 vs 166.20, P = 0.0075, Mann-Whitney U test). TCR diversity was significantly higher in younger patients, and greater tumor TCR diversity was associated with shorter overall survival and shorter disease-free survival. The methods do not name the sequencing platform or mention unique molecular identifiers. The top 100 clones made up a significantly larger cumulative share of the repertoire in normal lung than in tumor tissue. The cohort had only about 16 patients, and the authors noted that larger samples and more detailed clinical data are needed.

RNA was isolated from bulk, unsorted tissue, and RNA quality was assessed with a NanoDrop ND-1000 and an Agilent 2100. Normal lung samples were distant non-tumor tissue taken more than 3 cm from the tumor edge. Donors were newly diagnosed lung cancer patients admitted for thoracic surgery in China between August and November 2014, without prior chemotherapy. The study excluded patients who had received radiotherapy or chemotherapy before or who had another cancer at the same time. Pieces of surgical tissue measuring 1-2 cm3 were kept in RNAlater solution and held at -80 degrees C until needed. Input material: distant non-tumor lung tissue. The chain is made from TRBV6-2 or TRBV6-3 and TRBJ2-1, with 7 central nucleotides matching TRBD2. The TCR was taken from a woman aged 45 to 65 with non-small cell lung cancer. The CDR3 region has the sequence CASGYSVSGGYEQLF. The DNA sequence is TGTGCCAGCGGTTACTCAGTGTCGGGAGGCTATGAACAGTTATTC.